The 9 T cell receptor beta chains given below trace back to one sample, sequenced in a study of neurological immune-mediated disorders. One entry per CDR3 protein results from TCRdb running MiXCR on the 5' RACE reads. The sample yields about 46,000 distinct CDR3 sequences, just under 4.5% seen once. Sequencing was carried out using PBMCs. The receptors stem from a woman aged 55 to 70 with multiple sclerosis.

This clonotype was detected only a few times. The genes are TRBV5-4 and TRBJ2-5; D is possibly TRBD1 or TRBD2 (5 bases each). This CDR3 spans 15 amino acids. CDR1 and CDR2 from the germline V gene are SGHNT and YYREEE (reference sequence). The V and J ends lost 4 bases and 3 bases respectively, with 16 bases between them. As DNA, the CDR3 is TGTGCCAGCAGCCGGGACCTAGGATGGGAAGAGACCCAGTACTTC. This sequence encodes CASSRDLGWEETQYF. Together with reference TRBV5-4 and TRBJ2-5, the CDR3 gives the full variable domain: ETGVTQSPTHLIKTRGQQVTLRCSSQSGHNTVSWYQQALGQGPQFIFQYYREEENGRGNFPPRFSGLQFPNYSSELNVNALELDDSALYLCASSRDLGWEETQYFGPGTRLLVL.

This clonotype has just a few counts. The gene calls are TRBV4-1 and TRBJ2-2; 10 nucleotides agree with TRBD2. V trimming: 8 bases; J trimming: 1 base; junction bases outside the gene matches: 4. This CDR3 has 15 amino acids. Germline V lookup: CDR1 MGHRA, CDR2 YSYEKL. CDR3 sequence: CASARLAGNTGELFF. The DNA for the CDR3 is TGCGCCAGCGCCAGACTAGCGGGGAACACCGGGGAGCTGTTTTTT.

In this sample, this clonotype turned up many times. This sequence joins TRBV4-3 and TRBJ1-2; D unclear. This CDR3 contains 14 residues. V lost 0 bases to trimming and J lost 4 bases, with 9 bases between them. Germline V lookup: CDR1 LGHNA, CDR2 YSLEER. CDR3 residues: CASSQDWVAYGYTF. CDR3 bases: TGCGCCAGCAGCCAAGATTGGGTTGCCTATGGCTACACCTTC.

The V gene is TRBV9, the J gene TRBJ2-3; tentatively, D is TRBD1 or TRBD2 (5 bases each). The CDR3 spans 14 residues. Germline values: CDR1 SGDLS, CDR2 YYNGEE. Trimming left V 6 bases short and J 4 bases short, with 15 bases between. The DNA for the CDR3 is TGTGCCAGCACCCGAAGTGGGGGAGCAGATACGCAGTATTTT. It codes for CASTRSGGADTQYF.

This clonotype was recorded at least ten times. The chain has TRBV20-1 and TRBJ1-2; no firm D call. CDR3 length: 14 amino acids. Trimming left V 4 bases short and J 4 bases short, with 16 bases between. Per the germline V gene, CDR1 is DFQATT and CDR2 is SNEGSKA (reference sequence). The chain's CDR3 is CSAILGSPSYGYTF. The CDR3 bases are TGCAGTGCTATTTTAGGGAGCCCCTCCTATGGCTACACCTTC.

This clonotype occurred a few times. Relative to the germline gene, one junction end is altered; a read error may explain this. The V call is TRBV28, the J call TRBJ1-5; D gene ambiguous. The CDR3 spans 12 residues. Germline CDR1 is MDHEN and CDR2 is SYDVKM. The CDR3 sequence: CASSSSNQPQNF. CDR3 bases: TGTGCCAGCAGTTCTAGCAATCAGCCCCAGAATTTT.

This clonotype was counted many times. This rearrangement joins TRBV2 to TRBJ2-2; perhaps TRBD2 as D (6 bases). The CDR3 extends over 15 amino acids. Germline-derived CDR1 and CDR2 are SNHLY and FYNNEI. V lost 6 bases and J lost 2, with 13 bases in between. The CDR3 DNA follows: TGTGCCAGCAGCTTATTTGCGGGAAACACCGGGGAGCTGTTTTTT. The encoded protein is CASSLFAGNTGELFF.

This clonotype occurred many times. The V call is TRBV7-2, the J call TRBJ2-5; no firm D call. The V and J ends lost 1 base and 2 bases respectively, with 5 bases between them. There are 13 residues in the CDR3. In germline, CDR1 is SGHTA, CDR2 FQGNSA. The CDR3 DNA sequence: TGTGCCAGCAGCTTAGGACGGCAAGAGACCCAGTACTTC. Translation gives CASSLGRQETQYF.

This clonotype was seen only a few times. The chain recombines TRBV6-2 or TRBV6-3 with TRBJ2-1; D is perhaps TRBD1 (6 bases). The CDR3 is 12 residues long. Germline V gene lookup returns CDR1 MNHEY and CDR2 SVGEGT. V was shortened by 6 bases and J by 8 bases, with 11 bases between the two germline ends. CDR3 protein: CASSHRDHEQFF. As DNA, the CDR3 is TGTGCCAGCAGCCACAGGGATCATGAGCAGTTCTTC.